This TCR beta chain stems from a study of T cells in Graves' hyperthyroidism and ophthalmopathy. RNA transcripts were the template for amplifying TCR beta CDR3 regions. The HTBI primer set drove a first-round RT-PCR of the TCR CDR3. TCRdb re-called the multiplex PCR reads with MiXCR, one entry per CDR3 protein. The sample has over 450,000 distinct CDR3 sequences; over 13% are singletons. The CDR3 loop spans 13 amino acids. The germline V and J ends were trimmed by 7 bases and 0 bases, with 12 bases remaining between them. Germline lookup yields CDR1 SQVTM and CDR2 ANQGSEA. The source is a woman under 30 with Graves' hyperthyroidism. This chain links TRBV29-1 with TRBJ1-1, with D possibly TRBD1 on 5 matching bases. Sequencing input: blood. Here the CDR3 reads CSALRVMNTEAFF. CDR3 bases: TGCAGCGCCCTCAGGGTAATGAACACTGAAGCTTTCTTT.